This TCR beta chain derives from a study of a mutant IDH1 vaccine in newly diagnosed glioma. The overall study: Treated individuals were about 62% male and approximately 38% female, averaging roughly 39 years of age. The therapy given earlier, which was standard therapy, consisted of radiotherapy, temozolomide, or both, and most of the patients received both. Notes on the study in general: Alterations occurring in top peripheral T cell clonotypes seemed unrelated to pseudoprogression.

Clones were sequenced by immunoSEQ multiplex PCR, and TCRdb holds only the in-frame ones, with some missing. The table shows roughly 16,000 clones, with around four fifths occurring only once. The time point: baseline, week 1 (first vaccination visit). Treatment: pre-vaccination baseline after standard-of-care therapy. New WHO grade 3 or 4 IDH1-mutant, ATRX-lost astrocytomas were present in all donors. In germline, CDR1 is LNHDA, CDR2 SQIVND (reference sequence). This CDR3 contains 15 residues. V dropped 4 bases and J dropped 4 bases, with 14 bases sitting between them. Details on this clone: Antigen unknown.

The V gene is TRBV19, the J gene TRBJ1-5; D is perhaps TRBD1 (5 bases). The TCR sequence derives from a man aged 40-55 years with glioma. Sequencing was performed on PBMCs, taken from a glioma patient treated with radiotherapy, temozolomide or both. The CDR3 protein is CASSKLWEGNQPQHF. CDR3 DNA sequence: TGTGCCAGTAGTAAATTGTGGGAGGGGAATCAGCCCCAGCATTTT.